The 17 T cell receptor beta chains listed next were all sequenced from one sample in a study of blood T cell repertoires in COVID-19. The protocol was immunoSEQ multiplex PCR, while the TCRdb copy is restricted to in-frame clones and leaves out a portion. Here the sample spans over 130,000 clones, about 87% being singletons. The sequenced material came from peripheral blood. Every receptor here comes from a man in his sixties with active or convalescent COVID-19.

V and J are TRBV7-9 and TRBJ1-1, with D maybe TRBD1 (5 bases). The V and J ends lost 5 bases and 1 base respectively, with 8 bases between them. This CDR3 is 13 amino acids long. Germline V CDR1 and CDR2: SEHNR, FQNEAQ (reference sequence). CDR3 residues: CASSVTGNTEAFF. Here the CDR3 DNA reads TGTGCCAGCAGCGTCACAGGGAACACTGAAGCTTTCTTT.

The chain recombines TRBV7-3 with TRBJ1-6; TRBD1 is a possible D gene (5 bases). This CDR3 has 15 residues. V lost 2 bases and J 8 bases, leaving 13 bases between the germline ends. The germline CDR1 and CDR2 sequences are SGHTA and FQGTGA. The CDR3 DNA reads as TGTGCCAGCAGCTTATTGGCAGGGTGGGATTCACCCCTCCACTTT. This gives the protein CASSLLAGWDSPLHF.

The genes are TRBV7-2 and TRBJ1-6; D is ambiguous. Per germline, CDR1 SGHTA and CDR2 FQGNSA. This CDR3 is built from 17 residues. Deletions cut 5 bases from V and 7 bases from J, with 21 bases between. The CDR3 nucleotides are TGTGCCAGCAGCCCTTCACGGTACCTGGGCCTAAATTCACCCCTCCACTTT. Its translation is CASSPSRYLGLNSPLHF.

The CDR3 sequence is CASSVAVNTEAFF. CDR3 DNA sequence: TGTGCCAGCAGCGTAGCGGTGAACACTGAAGCTTTCTTT. The genes are TRBV9 and TRBJ1-1; D call uncertain. Germline lookup yields CDR1 SGDLS and CDR2 YYNGEE. The CDR3 covers 13 residues. Trimming removed 0 bases at V and 0 bases at J, with 3 bases between.

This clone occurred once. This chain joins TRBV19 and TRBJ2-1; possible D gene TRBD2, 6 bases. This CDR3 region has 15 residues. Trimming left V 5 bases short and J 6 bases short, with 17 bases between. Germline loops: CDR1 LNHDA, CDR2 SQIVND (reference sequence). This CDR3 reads CASSVTGLSRNEQFF. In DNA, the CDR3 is TGTGCCAGTAGTGTTACCGGACTATCCCGCAATGAGCAGTTCTTC.

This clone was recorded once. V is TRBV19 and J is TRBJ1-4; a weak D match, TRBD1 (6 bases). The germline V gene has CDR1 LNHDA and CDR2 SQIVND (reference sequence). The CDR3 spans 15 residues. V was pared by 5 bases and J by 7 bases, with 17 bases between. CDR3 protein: CASSRQGQGGEKLFF. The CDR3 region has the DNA TGTGCCAGTAGTCGCCAGGGGCAGGGTGGTGAAAAACTGTTTTTT.

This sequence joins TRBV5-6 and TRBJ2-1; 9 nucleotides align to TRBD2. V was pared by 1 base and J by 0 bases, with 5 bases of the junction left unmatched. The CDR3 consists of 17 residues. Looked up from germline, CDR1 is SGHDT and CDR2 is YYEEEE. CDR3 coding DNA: TGTGCCAGCAGCTTGAAGGTTAGCGGGAGCTCCTACAATGAGCAGTTCTTC. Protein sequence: CASSLKVSGSSYNEQFF. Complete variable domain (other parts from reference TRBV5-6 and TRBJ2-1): DAGVTQSPTHLIKTRGQQVTLRCSPKSGHDTVSWYQQALGQGPQFIFQYYEEEERQRGNFPDRFSGHQFPNYSSELNVNALLLGDSALYLCASSLKVSGSSYNEQFFGPGTRLTVL.

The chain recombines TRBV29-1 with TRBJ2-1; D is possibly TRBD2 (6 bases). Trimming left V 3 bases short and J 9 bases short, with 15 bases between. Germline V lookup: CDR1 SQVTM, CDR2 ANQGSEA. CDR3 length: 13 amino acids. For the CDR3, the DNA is TGCAGCGTTGACAGGGCAACTAGCATTGAGCAGTTCTTC. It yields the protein CSVDRATSIEQFF.

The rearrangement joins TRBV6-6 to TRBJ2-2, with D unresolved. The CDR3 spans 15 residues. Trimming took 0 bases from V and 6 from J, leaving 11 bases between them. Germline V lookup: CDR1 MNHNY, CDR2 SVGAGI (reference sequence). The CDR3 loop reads CASSYSRVYAGELFF. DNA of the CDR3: TGTGCCAGCAGTTACTCCCGGGTTTATGCCGGGGAGCTGTTTTTT.

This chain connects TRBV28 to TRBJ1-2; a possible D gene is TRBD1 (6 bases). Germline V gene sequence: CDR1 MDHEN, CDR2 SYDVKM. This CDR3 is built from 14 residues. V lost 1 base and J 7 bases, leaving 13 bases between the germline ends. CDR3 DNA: TGTGCCAGCAGTTTATATTCGGGGGGGCGTGGCTACACCTTC. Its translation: CASSLYSGGRGYTF.

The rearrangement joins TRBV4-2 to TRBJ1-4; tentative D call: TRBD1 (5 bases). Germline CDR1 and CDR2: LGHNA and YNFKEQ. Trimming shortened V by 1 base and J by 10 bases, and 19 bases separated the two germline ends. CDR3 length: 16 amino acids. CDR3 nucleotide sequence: TGTGCCAGCAGCCAAGTAGGGGCTGAAGACTTTGGAAAACTGTTTTTT. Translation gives CASSQVGAEDFGKLFF.

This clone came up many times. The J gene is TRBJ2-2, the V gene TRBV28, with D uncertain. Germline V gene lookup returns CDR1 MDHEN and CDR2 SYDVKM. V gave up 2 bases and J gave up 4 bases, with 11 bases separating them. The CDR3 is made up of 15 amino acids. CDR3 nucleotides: TGTGCCAGCAGTTTAGTTTTCAGTTTCACCGGGGAGCTGTTTTTT. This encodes CASSLVFSFTGELFF.

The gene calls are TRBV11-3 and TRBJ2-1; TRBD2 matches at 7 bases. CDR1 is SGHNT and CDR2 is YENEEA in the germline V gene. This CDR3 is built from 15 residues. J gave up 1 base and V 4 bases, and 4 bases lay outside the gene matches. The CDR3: CASSSRLASYNEQFF. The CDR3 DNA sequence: TGTGCCAGCAGCTCCCGACTAGCTTCCTACAATGAGCAGTTCTTC.

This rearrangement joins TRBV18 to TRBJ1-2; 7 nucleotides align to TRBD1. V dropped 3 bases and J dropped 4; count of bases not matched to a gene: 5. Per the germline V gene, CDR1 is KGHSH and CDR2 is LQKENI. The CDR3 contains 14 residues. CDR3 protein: CASSPVQGSYGYTF. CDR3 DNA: TGTGCCAGCTCACCCGTACAGGGGTCCTATGGCTACACCTTC.

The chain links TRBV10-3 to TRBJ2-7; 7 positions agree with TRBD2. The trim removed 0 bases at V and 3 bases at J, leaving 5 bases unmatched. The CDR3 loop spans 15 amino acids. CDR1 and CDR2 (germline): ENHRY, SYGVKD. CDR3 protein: CAISESAASGYEQYF. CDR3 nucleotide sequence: TGTGCCATCAGTGAGTCCGCGGCTAGCGGCTACGAGCAGTACTTC.

This CDR3 is CASSVASLAGGPYEQFF. DNA of the CDR3: TGTGCCAGCAGCGTAGCCTCACTAGCGGGAGGGCCGTATGAGCAGTTCTTC. The V and J genes are TRBV9 and TRBJ2-1; 13 positions agree with TRBD2. Germline assignment: CDR1 SGDLS and CDR2 YYNGEE. V was clipped by 0 bases and J by 8 bases; unmatched bases: 8. This CDR3 is built from 17 residues.

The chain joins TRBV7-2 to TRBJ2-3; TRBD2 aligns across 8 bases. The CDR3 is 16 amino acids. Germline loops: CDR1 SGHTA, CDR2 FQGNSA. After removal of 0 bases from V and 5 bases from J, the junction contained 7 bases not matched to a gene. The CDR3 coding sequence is TGTGCCAGCAGCTTAGCGCTCGGGAGGGATTTAGATACGCAGTATTTT. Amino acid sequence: CASSLALGRDLDTQYF.